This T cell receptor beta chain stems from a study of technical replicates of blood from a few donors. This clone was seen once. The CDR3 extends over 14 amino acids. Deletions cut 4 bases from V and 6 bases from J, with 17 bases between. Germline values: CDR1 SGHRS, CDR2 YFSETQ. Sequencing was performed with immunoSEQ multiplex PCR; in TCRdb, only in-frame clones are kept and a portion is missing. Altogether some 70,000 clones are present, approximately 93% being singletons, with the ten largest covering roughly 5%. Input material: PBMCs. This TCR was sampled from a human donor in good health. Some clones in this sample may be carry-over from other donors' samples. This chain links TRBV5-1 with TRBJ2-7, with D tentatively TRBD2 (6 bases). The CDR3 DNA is TGCGCCAGCAGCCTCGGATGGGGGGACGGCGAGCAGTACTTC. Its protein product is CASSLGWGDGEQYF.